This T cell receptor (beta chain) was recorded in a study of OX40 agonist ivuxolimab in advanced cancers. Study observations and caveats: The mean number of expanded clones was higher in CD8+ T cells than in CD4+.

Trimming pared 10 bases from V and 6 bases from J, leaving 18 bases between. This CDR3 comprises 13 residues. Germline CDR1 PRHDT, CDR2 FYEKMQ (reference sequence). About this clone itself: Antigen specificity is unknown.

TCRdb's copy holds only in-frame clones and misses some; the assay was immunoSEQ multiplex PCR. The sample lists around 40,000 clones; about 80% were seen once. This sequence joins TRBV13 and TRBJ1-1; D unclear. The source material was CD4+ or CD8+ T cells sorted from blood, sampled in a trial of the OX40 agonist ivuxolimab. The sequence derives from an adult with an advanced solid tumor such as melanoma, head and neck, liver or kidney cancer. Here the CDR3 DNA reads TGTGCCACCCGACCCTACGAGGTCGCTGAAGCTTTCTTT. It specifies CATRPYEVAEAFF.